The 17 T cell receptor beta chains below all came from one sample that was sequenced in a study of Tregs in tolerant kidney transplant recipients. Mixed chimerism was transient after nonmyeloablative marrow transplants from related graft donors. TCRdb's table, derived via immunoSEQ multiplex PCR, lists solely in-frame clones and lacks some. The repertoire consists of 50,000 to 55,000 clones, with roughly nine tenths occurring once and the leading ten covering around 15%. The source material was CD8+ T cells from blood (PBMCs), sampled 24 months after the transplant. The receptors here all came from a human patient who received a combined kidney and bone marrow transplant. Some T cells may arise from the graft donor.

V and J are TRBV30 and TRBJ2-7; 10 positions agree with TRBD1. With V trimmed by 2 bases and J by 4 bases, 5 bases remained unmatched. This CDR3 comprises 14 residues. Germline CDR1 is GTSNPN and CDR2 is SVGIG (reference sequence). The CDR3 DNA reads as TGTGCCTGGAGTATAGGACAGGGGGAGTACGAGCAGTACTTC. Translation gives CAWSIGQGEYEQYF.

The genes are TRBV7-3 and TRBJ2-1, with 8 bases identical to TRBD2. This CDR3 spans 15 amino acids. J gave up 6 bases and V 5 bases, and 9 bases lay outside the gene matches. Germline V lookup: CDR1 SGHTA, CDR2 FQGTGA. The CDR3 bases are TGTGCCAGCAGCCCCTTTTCTCTAGCGGGCAATGAGCAGTTCTTC. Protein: CASSPFSLAGNEQFF.

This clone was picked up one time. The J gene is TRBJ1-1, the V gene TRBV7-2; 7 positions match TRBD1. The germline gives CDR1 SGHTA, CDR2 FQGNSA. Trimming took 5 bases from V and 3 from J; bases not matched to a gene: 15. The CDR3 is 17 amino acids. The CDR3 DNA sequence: TGTGCCAGCAGCCTCGCCCTCCTAACGGGACAGCACACTGAAGCTTTCTTT. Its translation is CASSLALLTGQHTEAFF. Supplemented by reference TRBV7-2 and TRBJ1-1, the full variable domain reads GAGVSQSPSNKVTEKGKDVELRCDPISGHTALYWYRQSLGQGLEFLIYFQGNSAPDKSGLPSDRFSAERTGGSVSTLTIQRTQQEDSAVYLCASSLALLTGQHTEAFFGQGTRLTVV.

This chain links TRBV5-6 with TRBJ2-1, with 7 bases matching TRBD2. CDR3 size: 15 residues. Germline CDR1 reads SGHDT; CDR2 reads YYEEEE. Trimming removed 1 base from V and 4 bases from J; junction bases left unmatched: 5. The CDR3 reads CASSLSASGYNEQFF. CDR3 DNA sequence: TGTGCCAGCAGCTTGTCGGCTAGCGGATACAATGAGCAGTTCTTC.

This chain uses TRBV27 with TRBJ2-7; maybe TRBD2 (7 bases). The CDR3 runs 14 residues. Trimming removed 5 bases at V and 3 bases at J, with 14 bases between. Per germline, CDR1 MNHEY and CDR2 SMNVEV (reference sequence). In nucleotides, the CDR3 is TGTGCCAGCAGTCTAGGGGGGGGCTACTACGAGCAGTACTTC. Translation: CASSLGGGYYEQYF.

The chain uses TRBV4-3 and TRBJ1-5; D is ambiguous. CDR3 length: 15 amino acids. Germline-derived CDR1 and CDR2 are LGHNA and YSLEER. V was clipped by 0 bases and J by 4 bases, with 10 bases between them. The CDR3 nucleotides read TGCGCCAGCAGCCAAGATCATAGGAGTAATCAGCCCCAGCATTTT. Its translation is CASSQDHRSNQPQHF.

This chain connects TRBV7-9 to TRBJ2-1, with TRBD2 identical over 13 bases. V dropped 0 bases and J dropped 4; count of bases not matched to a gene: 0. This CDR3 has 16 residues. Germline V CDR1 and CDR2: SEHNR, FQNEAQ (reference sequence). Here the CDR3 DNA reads TGTGCCAGCAGCTTAGCGGGACTAGCGGGGTACAATGAGCAGTTCTTC. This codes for CASSLAGLAGYNEQFF.

The CDR3 region is CATSRGGEAFF. The CDR3 DNA sequence: TGTGCCACCAGCAGGGGGGGGGAAGCTTTCTTT. The chain is built from TRBV15 and TRBJ1-1; tentative D call: TRBD1 (5 bases). The V end lost 3 bases, the J end lost 8 bases, and 7 bases lay between the germline ends. The V gene's germline CDR1 is LNHNV and CDR2 YYDKDF (reference sequence). CDR3 length: 11 residues.

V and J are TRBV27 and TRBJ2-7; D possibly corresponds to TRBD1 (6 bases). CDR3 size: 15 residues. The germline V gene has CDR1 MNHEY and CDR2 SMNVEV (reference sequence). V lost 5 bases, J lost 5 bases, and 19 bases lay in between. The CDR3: CASSHLPGRGHEQYF. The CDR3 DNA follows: TGTGCCAGCAGTCACCTCCCCGGCAGGGGCCACGAGCAGTACTTC.

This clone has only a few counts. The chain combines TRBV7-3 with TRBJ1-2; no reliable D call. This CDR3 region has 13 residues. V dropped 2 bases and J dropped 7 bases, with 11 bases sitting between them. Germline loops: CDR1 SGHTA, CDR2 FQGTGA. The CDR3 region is CASSLDSAAGYTF. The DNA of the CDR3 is TGTGCCAGCAGCTTAGATTCTGCGGCTGGCTACACCTTC.

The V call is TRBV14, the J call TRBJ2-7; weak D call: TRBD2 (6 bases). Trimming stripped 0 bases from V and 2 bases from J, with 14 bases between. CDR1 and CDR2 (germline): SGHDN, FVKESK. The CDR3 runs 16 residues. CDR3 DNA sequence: TGTGCCAGCAGCCAAGAGGGGGACTGGCGGACCTACGAGCAGTACTTC. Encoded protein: CASSQEGDWRTYEQYF.

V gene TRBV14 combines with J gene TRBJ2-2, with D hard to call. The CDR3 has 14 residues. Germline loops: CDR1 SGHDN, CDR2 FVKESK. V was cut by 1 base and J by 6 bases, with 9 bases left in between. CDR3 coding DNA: TGTGCCAGCAGCCAAGTTTGGCGGCCCGGGGAGCTGTTTTTT. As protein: CASSQVWRPGELFF. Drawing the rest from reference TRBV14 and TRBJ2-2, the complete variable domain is EAGVTQFPSHSVIEKGQTVTLRCDPISGHDNLYWYRRVMGKEIKFLLHFVKESKQDESGMPNNRFLAERTGGTYSTLKVQPAELEDSGVYFCASSQVWRPGELFFGEGSRLTVL.

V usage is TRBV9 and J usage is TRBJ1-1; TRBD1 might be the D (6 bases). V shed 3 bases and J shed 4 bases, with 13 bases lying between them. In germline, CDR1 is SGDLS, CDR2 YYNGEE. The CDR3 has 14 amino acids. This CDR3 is CASSAGAEGTEAFF. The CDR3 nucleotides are TGTGCCAGCAGCGCAGGGGCGGAAGGCACTGAAGCTTTCTTT.

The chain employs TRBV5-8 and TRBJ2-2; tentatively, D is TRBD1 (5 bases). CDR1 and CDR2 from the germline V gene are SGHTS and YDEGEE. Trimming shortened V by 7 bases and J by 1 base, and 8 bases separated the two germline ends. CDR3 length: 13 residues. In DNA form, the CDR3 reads TGTGCCAGCGGCGACAGGAACACCGGGGAGCTGTTTTTT. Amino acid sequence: CASGDRNTGELFF. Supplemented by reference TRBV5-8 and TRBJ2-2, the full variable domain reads EAGVTQSPTHLIKTRGQQATLRCSPISGHTSVYWYQQALGLGLQFLLWYDEGEERNRGNFPPRFSGRQFPNYSSELNVNALELEDSALYLCASGDRNTGELFFGEGSRLTVL.

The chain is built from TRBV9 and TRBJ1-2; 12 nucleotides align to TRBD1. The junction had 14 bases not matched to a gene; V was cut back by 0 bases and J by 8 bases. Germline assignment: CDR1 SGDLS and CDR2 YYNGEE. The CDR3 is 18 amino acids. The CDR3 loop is CASSVGVSGTGGVRGYTF. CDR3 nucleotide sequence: TGTGCCAGCAGCGTAGGAGTTTCGGGGACAGGGGGCGTTAGGGGCTACACCTTC.

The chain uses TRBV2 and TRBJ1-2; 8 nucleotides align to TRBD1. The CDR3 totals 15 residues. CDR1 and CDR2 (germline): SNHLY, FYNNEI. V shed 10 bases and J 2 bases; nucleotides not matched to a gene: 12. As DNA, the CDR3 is TGTGCCAAATCTAGGACAGGGTATCGGAACTATGGCTACACCTTC. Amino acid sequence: CAKSRTGYRNYGYTF. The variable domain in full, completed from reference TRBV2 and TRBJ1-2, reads EPEVTQTPSHQVTQMGQEVILRCVPISNHLYFYWYRQILGQKVEFLVSFYNNEISEKSEIFDDQFSVERPDGSNFTLKIRSTKLEDSAMYFCAKSRTGYRNYGYTFGSGTRLTVV.

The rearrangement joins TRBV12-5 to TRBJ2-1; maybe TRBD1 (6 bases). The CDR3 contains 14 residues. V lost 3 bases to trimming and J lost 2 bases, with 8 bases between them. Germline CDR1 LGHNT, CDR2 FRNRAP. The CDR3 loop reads CASGFWTAYNEQFF. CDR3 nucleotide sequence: TGTGCTAGTGGTTTCTGGACAGCCTACAATGAGCAGTTCTTC.